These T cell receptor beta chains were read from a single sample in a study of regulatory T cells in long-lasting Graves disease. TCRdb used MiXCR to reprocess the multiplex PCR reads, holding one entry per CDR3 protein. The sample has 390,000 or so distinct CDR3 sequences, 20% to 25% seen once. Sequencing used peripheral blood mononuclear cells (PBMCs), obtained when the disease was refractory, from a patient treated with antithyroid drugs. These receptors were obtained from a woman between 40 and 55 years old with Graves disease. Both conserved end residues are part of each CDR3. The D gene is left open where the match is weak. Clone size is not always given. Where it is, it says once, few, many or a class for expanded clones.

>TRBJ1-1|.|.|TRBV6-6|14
CASSYSRWAAEAFF
TGTGCCAGCAGTTACTCGAGGTGGGCGGCTGAAGCTTTCTTT
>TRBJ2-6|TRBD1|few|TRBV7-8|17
CASSTTGILSGANVLTF
TGTGCCAGCAGCACGACAGGGATCCTCTCTGGGGCCAACGTCCTGACTTTC
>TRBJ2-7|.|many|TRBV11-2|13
CASSLERVGEQYF
TGTGCCAGCAGCTTAGAGAGAGTAGGCGAGCAGTACTTC
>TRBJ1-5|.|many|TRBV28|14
CASSLRDSNQPQHF
TGTGCCAGCAGCTTAAGGGATAGCAATCAGCCCCAGCATTTT
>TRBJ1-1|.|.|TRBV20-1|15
CSAREIADGNTEAFF
TGCAGTGCTAGGGAAATAGCGGACGGGAACACTGAAGCTTTCTTT
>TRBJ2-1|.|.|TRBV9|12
CASSSVPDEQFF
TGTGCCAGCAGCTCAGTCCCCGATGAGCAGTTCTTC
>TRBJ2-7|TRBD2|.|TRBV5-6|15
CASSLEGLGAYEQYF
TGTGCCAGCAGCTTGGAGGGACTAGGAGCCTACGAGCAGTACTTC
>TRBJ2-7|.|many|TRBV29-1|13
CSVDSRGRNEQYF
TGCAGCGTTGATAGTAGGGGTCGCAACGAGCAGTACTTC
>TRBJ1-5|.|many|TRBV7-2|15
CASSLFATGLQPQHF
TGTGCCAGCAGCTTATTCGCAACAGGCCTTCAGCCCCAGCATTTT
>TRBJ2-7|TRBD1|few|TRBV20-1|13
CSANRQGAYEQYF
TGCAGTGCCAACAGACAGGGCGCCTACGAGCAGTACTTC
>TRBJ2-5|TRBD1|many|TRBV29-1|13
CSVGQGALETQYF
TGCAGCGTTGGACAGGGGGCGTTGGAGACCCAGTACTTC
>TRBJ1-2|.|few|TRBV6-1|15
CASRRTNRAPGGYTF
TGTGCCAGCAGGAGGACAAACAGAGCCCCAGGGGGCTACACCTTC
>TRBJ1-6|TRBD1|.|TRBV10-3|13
CAMRDRGDSPLHF
TGTGCCATGCGGGACAGAGGGGACTCACCCCTCCACTTT
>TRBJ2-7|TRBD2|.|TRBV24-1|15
CATRGLAGRSYEQYF
TGTGCCACCAGGGGACTAGCGGGTCGCTCCTACGAGCAGTACTTC
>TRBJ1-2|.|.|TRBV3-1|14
CASSQDSGSPVYTF
TGTGCCAGCAGCCAAGACTCCGGCTCCCCGGTCTACACCTTC
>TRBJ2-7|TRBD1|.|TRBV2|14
CASSHPDRLYEQYF
TGTGCCAGCAGCCATCCGGACAGGCTCTACGAGCAGTACTTC
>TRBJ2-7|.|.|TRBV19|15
CASSRTPRGSYEQYF
TGTGCCAGTAGTCGCACCCCCAGGGGTTCCTACGAGCAGTACTTC
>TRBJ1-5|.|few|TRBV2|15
CASSEEGRGNQPQHF
TGTGCCAGCAGTGAAGAGGGGAGGGGCAATCAGCCCCAGCATTTT
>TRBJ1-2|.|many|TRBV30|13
CAWSFGILYGYTF
TGTGCCTGGAGTTTCGGGATTCTCTATGGCTACACCTTC
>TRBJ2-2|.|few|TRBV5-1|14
CASSLEGSAGELFF
TGCGCCAGCAGCTTGGAAGGGTCGGCCGGGGAGCTGTTTTTT
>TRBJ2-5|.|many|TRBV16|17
CASSQGLGKGYQETQYF
TGTGCCAGCAGCCAAGGTTTGGGGAAGGGTTACCAAGAGACCCAGTACTTC
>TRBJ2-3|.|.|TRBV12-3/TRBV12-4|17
CASSLWVSAQSTDTQYF
TGTGCCAGCAGTTTATGGGTTAGCGCCCAGAGCACAGATACGCAGTATTTT
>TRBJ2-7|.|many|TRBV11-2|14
CASSLDPVSYEQYF
TGTGCCAGCAGCTTAGATCCGGTATCCTACGAGCAGTACTTC
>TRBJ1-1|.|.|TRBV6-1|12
CASLGLNTEAFF
TGTGCCAGCTTGGGGTTGAACACTGAAGCTTTCTTT
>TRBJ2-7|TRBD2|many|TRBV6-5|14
CASSYGAGGDEQYF
TGTGCCAGCAGTTACGGTGCGGGAGGGGACGAGCAGTACTTC
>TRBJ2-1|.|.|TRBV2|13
CASSEGTYNEQFF
TGTGCCAGCAGTGAAGGAACGTACAATGAGCAGTTCTTC